A single sample is the source of the 32 T cell receptor beta chains below, sequenced in a study of blood T cell repertoires in COVID-19. Assay used: immunoSEQ multiplex PCR; TCRdb lists only in-frame clones, some missing. The sample has about 280,000 clones, approximately 86% seen once. Source material: peripheral blood. The source is a woman in her 30s who had recovered from COVID-19.

V is TRBV27 and J is TRBJ2-3; 12 bases map to TRBD2. The CDR3 is 15 residues long. The junction had 7 bases not matched to a gene; V was cut back by 6 bases and J by 6 bases. Germline assignment: CDR1 MNHEY and CDR2 SMNVEV (reference sequence). CDR3 coding DNA: TGTGCCAGCAGCGTACTAGCGGGAGGTTGGGATACGCAGTATTTT. Its translation is CASSVLAGGWDTQYF.

The chain has TRBV29-1 and TRBJ1-6; 7 bases map to TRBD1. From germline, CDR1 is SQVTM and CDR2 ANQGSEA. The CDR3 runs 14 residues. J lost 6 bases, V lost 6 bases, and 8 bases had no gene match. The CDR3: CSVTGTDPNSPLHF. The CDR3 bases are TGCAGCGTAACCGGGACAGACCCTAATTCACCCCTCCACTTT.

This clone was recorded a few times. The chain carries TRBV2 and TRBJ2-7, with D uncertain. CDR3 length: 10 amino acids. V was cut by 8 bases and J by 4 bases, with 6 bases left in between. The germline V gene has CDR1 SNHLY and CDR2 FYNNEI. DNA for the CDR3: TGTGCCAGCCAGGAATACGAGCAGTACTTC. It specifies CASQEYEQYF.

This chain connects TRBV7-9 to TRBJ1-1; D is undetermined. From germline, CDR1 is SEHNR and CDR2 FQNEAQ (reference sequence). CDR3 length: 15 residues. V lost 4 bases to trimming and J lost 1 base, with 13 bases between them. The CDR3 coding sequence is TGTGCCAGCAGCTCCCTGGCCAGTCAGAACACTGAAGCTTTCTTT. Protein sequence: CASSSLASQNTEAFF.

This sequence joins TRBV27 and TRBJ2-7; D is unresolved. The CDR3 sequence is 14 residues long. Germline V gene sequence: CDR1 MNHEY, CDR2 SMNVEV (reference sequence). Between the trimmed V and J ends, which lost 1 base and 3 bases, there was a span of 10 bases. CDR3 in amino acids: CASSLLRSDYEQYF. In nucleotides, the CDR3 is TGTGCCAGCAGTTTATTGAGGTCAGACTACGAGCAGTACTTC.

The chain uses TRBV7-2 and TRBJ1-5; 8 nucleotides match TRBD1. The germline V gene encodes CDR1 SGHTA and CDR2 FQGNSA. With 0 bases clipped from V and 3 bases from J, the junction kept 7 bases outside the gene matches. The CDR3 is made up of 17 amino acids. The CDR3 DNA sequence: TGTGCCAGCAGCTTAGCCACCGGGACAGGATTCAATCAGCCCCAGCATTTT. This translates into CASSLATGTGFNQPQHF.

The V call is TRBV6-4, the J call TRBJ1-1; 8 positions match TRBD1. Per germline, CDR1 MRHNA and CDR2 SNTAGT. Trimming took 6 bases from V and 4 from J; bases not matched to a gene: 7. The CDR3 is made up of 14 amino acids. CDR3 sequence reads: CASRLQGEVTEAFF. In DNA, the CDR3 is TGTGCCAGCAGGCTACAGGGGGAAGTCACTGAAGCTTTCTTT.

This rearrangement joins TRBV7-9 to TRBJ1-2; D might be TRBD1 (6 bases). The CDR3 loop spans 16 amino acids. CDR1 is SEHNR, CDR2 FQNEAQ, per germline (reference sequence). The V and J ends lost 5 bases and 7 bases respectively, with 23 bases between them. CDR3 DNA: TGTGCCAGCAGCCGCCTCCACGGCAGGGGTGCGGTTGGCTACACCTTC. This encodes CASSRLHGRGAVGYTF.

This sequence joins TRBV6-5 and TRBJ2-7, with a possible D match to TRBD2 (6 bases). There are 13 residues in the CDR3. CDR1 MNHEY and CDR2 SVGAGI come from the germline V gene. Trimming removed 7 bases at V and 7 bases at J, with 17 bases between. CDR3 nucleotide sequence: TGTGCCAGCAAGCCTGACACGGCGGGGGAGCAGTACTTC. This translates into CASKPDTAGEQYF.

The chain couples TRBV6-6 to TRBJ1-6; D unresolved. V gave up 7 bases and J gave up 7 bases, with 11 bases separating them. The CDR3 runs to 13 residues. Germline CDR1 and CDR2: MNHNY and SVGAGI (reference sequence). The CDR3 loop is CASNIPQNSPLHF. The CDR3 coding sequence is TGTGCCAGCAACATACCACAGAATTCACCCCTCCACTTT.

CDR3 in DNA: TGTGCCAGCAGTCAACGACAGGGTAGGACCGGGGAGCTGTTTTTT. Translating gives CASSQRQGRTGELFF. The V and J genes are TRBV6-5 and TRBJ2-2; 7 bases are shared with TRBD1. The germline CDR1 and CDR2 sequences are MNHEY and SVGAGI. CDR3 length: 15 residues. The V and J ends lost 5 bases and 5 bases, in that order; junction bases with no gene match: 8.

The chain employs TRBV7-8 and TRBJ1-2; 9 bases are a match to TRBD1. The CDR3 totals 13 residues. Germline-derived CDR1 and CDR2 are SGHVS and FQNEAQ. V shed 4 bases and J 6 bases; nucleotides not matched to a gene: 3. CDR3 sequence (DNA): TGTGCCAGCAGCTCGGACAGGGGAAATGGCTACACCTTC. This codes for CASSSDRGNGYTF.

This chain connects TRBV18 to TRBJ1-1; no clear D gene. This CDR3 region has 15 residues. Germline CDR1 KGHSH, CDR2 LQKENI. Trimming pared 3 bases from V and 3 bases from J, leaving 14 bases between. CDR3 DNA sequence: TGTGCCAGCTCACCTGGGCCTCGGGGAGACACTGAAGCTTTCTTT. Protein product: CASSPGPRGDTEAFF.

The chain joins TRBV4-1 to TRBJ2-5; 7 nucleotides agree with TRBD2. With V trimmed by 4 bases and J by 5 bases, 7 bases remained unmatched. The CDR3 runs 14 residues. Germline V gene sequence: CDR1 MGHRA, CDR2 YSYEKL. The CDR3 DNA is TGCGCCAGCAGCCGGGAGGGAGAGCGGGAGACCCAGTACTTC. Translating it yields CASSREGERETQYF.

The rearrangement links TRBV21-1 to TRBJ2-3; the table's D call TRBD2 went unverified against the DNA. TRBV21-1 is annotated as a pseudogene. There are 17 residues in the CDR3. The CDR3 sequence is CASSKRDRERSTDTQYF. Written as DNA, the CDR3 is TGTGCCAGCAGCAAAAGGGACCGGGAGCGAAGCACAGATACGCAGTATTTT.

The chain combines TRBV6-2 or TRBV6-3 with TRBJ2-6; TRBD1 is a possible D gene (6 bases). The length of the CDR3 is 15 residues. CDR1 is MNHEY, CDR2 SVGEGT, per germline. Trimming pared 5 bases from V and 3 bases from J, leaving 11 bases between. CDR3 sequence: CASSDQGSGANVLTF. CDR3 sequence (DNA): TGTGCCAGCAGTGATCAGGGGAGTGGGGCCAACGTCCTGACTTTC.

The chain links TRBV10-3 to TRBJ2-7, with 8 bases fitting TRBD1. The germline CDR1 and CDR2 sequences are ENHRY and SYGVKD. The J segment lost 2 bases and the V segment lost 11 bases, leaving 8 bases of the junction unmatched. The CDR3 totals 13 residues. This CDR3 is CASGQAAAYEQYF. In DNA form, the CDR3 reads TGTGCCTCGGGACAGGCTGCAGCCTACGAGCAGTACTTC.

V gene TRBV27 combines with J gene TRBJ1-1; D perhaps matches TRBD1 (5 bases). Trimming cost V 5 bases and J 5 bases, with 12 bases left between them. The CDR3 runs to 13 residues. CDR1 is MNHEY, CDR2 SMNVEV, per germline (reference sequence). In nucleotides, the CDR3 is TGTGCCAGCAGTGCCTATGGGGGGACTGAAGCTTTCTTT. It yields the protein CASSAYGGTEAFF.

The rearrangement links TRBV10-3 to TRBJ2-1, with D possibly being TRBD2 (5 bases). The germline gives CDR1 ENHRY, CDR2 SYGVKD. The CDR3 has 14 residues. V was shortened by 2 bases and J by 12 bases, with 17 bases between the two germline ends. As DNA, the CDR3 is TGTGCCATCAGTGAGAGATTACTAGGTTTTGGGCAGTTCTTC. Its protein product is CAISERLLGFGQFF.

The chain carries TRBV11-1 and TRBJ1-5, with TRBD1 matching over 7 bases. CDR1 SGHAT and CDR2 FQDESV come from the germline V gene (reference sequence). The junction had 3 bases not matched to a gene; V was cut back by 2 bases and J by 2 bases. CDR3 size: 15 residues. Here the CDR3 reads CASSLTGEGNQPQHF. In DNA, the CDR3 is TGTGCCAGCAGCTTAACAGGGGAGGGCAATCAGCCCCAGCATTTT.

The V call is TRBV7-2, the J call TRBJ1-5, with 7 bases that match TRBD1. The J segment lost 7 bases and the V segment lost 4 bases, leaving 1 base of the junction unmatched. CDR3 length: 12 amino acids. CDR1 SGHTA and CDR2 FQGNSA come from the germline V gene. CDR3 in amino acids: CASSSGGQPQHF. The CDR3 nucleotides read TGTGCCAGCAGCTCAGGGGGACAGCCCCAGCATTTT.

The chain uses TRBV19 and TRBJ2-4, with 11 bases identical to TRBD1. The CDR3 has 14 residues. Germline V gene lookup returns CDR1 LNHDA and CDR2 SQIVND (reference sequence). V was pared by 8 bases and J by 9 bases, with 9 bases of the junction left unmatched. The CDR3 sequence is CASHPAGTGGIQYF. CDR3 DNA: TGTGCCAGTCATCCCGCGGGGACAGGGGGCATTCAGTACTTC. Together with reference TRBV19 and TRBJ2-4, the CDR3 gives the full variable domain: DGGITQSPKYLFRKEGQNVTLSCEQNLNHDAMYWYRQDPGQGLRLIYYSQIVNDFQKGDIAEGYSVSREKKESFPLTVTSAQKNPTAFYLCASHPAGTGGIQYFGAGTRLSVL.

V is TRBV5-1 and J is TRBJ1-2; possibly TRBD1 for D (6 bases). Germline CDR1 and CDR2: SGHRS and YFSETQ. With 2 bases removed from V and 3 bases from J, the gap between germline ends came to 14 bases. The CDR3 has 15 residues. The CDR3 region is CASSFLGHSDYGYTF. Here the CDR3 DNA reads TGCGCCAGCAGCTTCCTGGGACACTCGGACTATGGCTACACCTTC.

V and J are TRBV15 and TRBJ1-2; unclear D gene. CDR1 LNHNV and CDR2 YYDKDF come from the germline V gene (reference sequence). V lost 0 bases and J lost 7, with 12 bases in between. This CDR3 has 14 amino acids. The CDR3 sequence: CATSRDWREGGYTF. In nucleotides, the CDR3 is TGTGCCACCAGCAGAGACTGGCGTGAGGGTGGCTACACCTTC.

This chain connects TRBV4-3 to TRBJ2-2, with D perhaps TRBD1 (6 bases). This CDR3 spans 17 amino acids. Trimming stripped 0 bases from V and 0 bases from J, with 11 bases between. Looked up from germline, CDR1 is LGHNA and CDR2 is YSLEER. CDR3 sequence (DNA): TGCGCCAGCAGCCAAGATTGGGGGCAGGCGAACACCGGGGAGCTGTTTTTT. Encoded protein: CASSQDWGQANTGELFF.

V is TRBV4-1 and J is TRBJ1-1; D may be TRBD1 (5 bases). Germline assignment: CDR1 MGHRA and CDR2 YSYEKL. The V gene lost 3 bases and the J gene lost 3 bases, with 14 bases spanning the gap. The CDR3 is made up of 15 amino acids. The CDR3 reads CASSQGSQGYTEAFF. DNA for the CDR3: TGCGCCAGCAGCCAGGGATCCCAGGGCTACACTGAAGCTTTCTTT.

V is TRBV6-5 and J is TRBJ1-1, with D possibly matching TRBD1 (6 bases). Trimming left V 8 bases short and J 4 bases short, with 20 bases between. CDR1 is MNHEY, CDR2 SVGAGI, per germline. The length of the CDR3 is 15 residues. In DNA form, the CDR3 reads TGTGCCAGCCAGCTTCGAACAGGGTCGGCCACTGAAGCTTTCTTT. As protein: CASQLRTGSATEAFF.

This chain joins TRBV5-4 and TRBJ1-2; the D gene is possibly TRBD1 (6 bases). This CDR3 is 13 amino acids long. Germline CDR1 reads SGHNT; CDR2 reads YYREEE (reference sequence). V lost 2 bases, J lost 8 bases, and 13 bases lay in between. CDR3 amino acids: CASSFGSGAGYTF. The CDR3 DNA reads TGTGCCAGCAGCTTTGGGTCAGGGGCGGGCTACACCTTC.

The chain employs TRBV6-1 and TRBJ1-2, with 10 nucleotides matching TRBD1. Per the germline V gene, CDR1 is MNHNS and CDR2 is SASEGT. Losses at the gene ends were 5 bases for V and 2 bases for J; bases not matched to a gene: 5. This CDR3 is 15 amino acids long. In nucleotides, the CDR3 is TGTGCCAGCAGTCCGGGACAGGGGTTGAACTATGGCTACACCTTC. It is translated as CASSPGQGLNYGYTF.

This chain connects TRBV20-1 to TRBJ1-6; 7 bases are shared with TRBD1. The CDR3 loop spans 14 amino acids. The germline V gene has CDR1 DFQATT and CDR2 SNEGSKA (reference sequence). Trimming cost V 3 bases and J 9 bases; bases outside gene matches: 8. CDR3 region: CSASVGGEISPLHF. Written as DNA, the CDR3 is TGCAGTGCTAGTGTAGGGGGCGAGATTTCACCCCTCCACTTT.

This sequence joins TRBV19 and TRBJ2-6, with 11 positions matching TRBD2. Trimming removed 3 bases from V and 0 bases from J; junction bases left unmatched: 7. CDR3 length: 19 residues. CDR1 LNHDA and CDR2 SQIVND come from the germline V gene (reference sequence). The CDR3: CASSMQLAGESSGANVLTF. The CDR3 DNA reads TGTGCCAGTAGTATGCAACTAGCGGGGGAGAGCTCTGGGGCCAACGTCCTGACTTTC.

CDR3 residues: CAWSKRTGETQPQHF. CDR3 sequence (DNA): TGTGCCTGGAGTAAAAGGACAGGGGAGACTCAGCCCCAGCATTTT. This chain connects TRBV30 to TRBJ1-5; 9 bases fit TRBD1. J was trimmed by 6 bases and V by 2 bases; bases with no gene match: 8. Germline lookup yields CDR1 GTSNPN and CDR2 SVGIG (reference sequence). The CDR3 has 15 amino acids.